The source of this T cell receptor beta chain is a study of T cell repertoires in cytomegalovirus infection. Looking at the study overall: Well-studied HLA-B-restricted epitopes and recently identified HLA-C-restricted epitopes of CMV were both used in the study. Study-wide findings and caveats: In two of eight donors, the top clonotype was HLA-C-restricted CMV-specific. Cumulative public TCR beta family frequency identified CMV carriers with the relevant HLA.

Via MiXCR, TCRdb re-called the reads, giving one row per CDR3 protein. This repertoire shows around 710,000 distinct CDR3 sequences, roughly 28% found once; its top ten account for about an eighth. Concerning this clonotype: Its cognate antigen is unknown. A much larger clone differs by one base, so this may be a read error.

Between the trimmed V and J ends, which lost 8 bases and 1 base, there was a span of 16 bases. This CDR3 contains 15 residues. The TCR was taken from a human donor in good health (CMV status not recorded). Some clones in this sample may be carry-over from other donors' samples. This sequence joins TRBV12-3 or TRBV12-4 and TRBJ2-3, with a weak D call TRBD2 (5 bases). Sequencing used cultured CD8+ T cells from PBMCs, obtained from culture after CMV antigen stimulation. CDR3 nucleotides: TGTGCCAGCGGCCCTGAGGCGGGCCGCACAGATACGCAGTATTTT. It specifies CASGPEAGRTDTQYF.